This is a list of T cell receptor beta chains from one sample in a study of regulatory T cells in long-lasting Graves disease. TCRdb re-derived calls from the multiplex PCR reads in MiXCR, one entry per CDR3 protein. Of around 460,000 distinct CDR3 sequences listed, 20% to 25% were seen once; the top ten hold less than 9%. The specimen comprised peripheral blood mononuclear cells (PBMCs), sampled when the disease was refractory, from a patient treated with antithyroid drugs. The receptor set was obtained from a female donor with Graves disease. The CDR3 runs from the conserved cysteine through the conserved F or W. Each record gives: D gene, J gene, clone size, V gene, CDR3 protein, CDR3 DNA. A D gene is named only where the DNA matches it firmly. Rows may omit the clone size; those that give it use once, few, many or a size class.

. TRBJ2-7 many TRBV15 CATSRESRGPESSYEQYF TGTGCCACCAGCAGAGAGTCCCGGGGGCCAGAAAGCTCCTACGAGCAGTACTTC
TRBD1 TRBJ1-2 many TRBV6-5 CASSYGGLTGDGYTF TGTGCCAGCAGTTACGGGGGGCTAACAGGGGATGGCTACACCTTC
TRBD1 TRBJ1-1 . TRBV20-1 CSARPPGQGVPEAFF TGCAGTGCTAGACCACCCGGACAGGGGGTGCCTGAAGCTTTCTTT
. TRBJ2-7 many TRBV28 CASSSPGLRNEQYF TGTGCCAGCAGCTCGCCGGGCCTGAGGAACGAGCAGTACTTC
. TRBJ1-5 few TRBV19 CASRSGQNQPQHF TGTGCCAGTAGATCGGGACAAAATCAGCCCCAGCATTTT
TRBD2 TRBJ2-5 many TRBV12-5 CASGGGLAGVGTQYF TGTGCTAGTGGTGGGGGACTAGCGGGAGTCGGGACCCAGTACTTC
. TRBJ1-1 few TRBV30 CAWSPFGGTTEAFF TGTGCCTGGAGTCCATTTGGGGGGACGACTGAAGCTTTCTTT
. TRBJ2-2 many TRBV5-1 CASSLTGLNTGELFF TGCGCCAGCAGCTTGACAGGCCTGAACACCGGGGAGCTGTTTTTT
TRBD1 TRBJ1-5 few TRBV20-1 CSARATGPTNQPQHF TGCAGTGCTAGAGCGACAGGGCCCACCAATCAGCCCCAGCATTTT
. TRBJ1-1 many TRBV28 CASSFHGRGGAFF TGTGCCAGCAGTTTTCACGGACGGGGGGGAGCTTTCTTT
TRBD2 TRBJ2-7 few TRBV6-2/TRBV6-3 CASVGSGYEQYF TGTGCCAGCGTTGGTAGCGGGTACGAGCAGTACTTC
TRBD1 TRBJ2-3 . TRBV19 CASETGESTDTQYF TGTGCCAGTGAAACAGGGGAGAGCACAGATACGCAGTATTTT
TRBD2 TRBJ2-7 . TRBV3-1 CASSPQLAGGPGREQYF TGTGCCAGCAGCCCCCAACTAGCGGGGGGGCCGGGACGGGAGCAGTACTTC
TRBD2 TRBJ2-5 . TRBV7-3 CASSLSSGGKQETQYF TGTGCCAGCAGCTTAAGCTCGGGGGGAAAGCAAGAGACCCAGTACTTC
TRBD2 TRBJ2-1 . TRBV11-2 CASSTYGGLGNEQFF TGTGCCAGCAGCACCTACGGGGGGTTGGGGAATGAGCAGTTCTTC
TRBD1 TRBJ2-3 few TRBV25-1 CASGGTGGADTQYF TGTGCCAGTGGGGGGACAGGTGGGGCAGATACGCAGTATTTT
. TRBJ1-4 . TRBV29-1 CSVEDEGLSEKLFF TGCAGCGTTGAAGATGAAGGGCTTTCGGAAAAACTGTTTTTT
. TRBJ1-5 . TRBV28 CASSTVEDQPQHF TGTGCCAGCTCAACGGTCGAGGATCAGCCCCAGCATTTT
TRBD1 TRBJ1-1 many TRBV7-9 CASSTDRDTEAFF TGTGCCAGCAGCACGGACAGGGACACTGAAGCTTTCTTT
TRBD2 TRBJ2-7 many TRBV27 CASSLNSGSAYEQYF TGTGCCAGCAGTTTAAATAGCGGGAGTGCTTACGAGCAGTACTTC
TRBD1 TRBJ2-5 many TRBV24-1 CATSDPGQGTQETQYF TGTGCCACCAGTGATCCAGGACAGGGGACCCAAGAGACCCAGTACTTC
TRBD1 TRBJ2-7 . TRBV6-9 CASSYRGSRASYEQYF TGTGCCAGCAGTTACAGGGGGTCTCGAGCTTCCTACGAGCAGTACTTC
. TRBJ1-1 many TRBV28 CASSPSLRRLFGSFF TGTGCCAGCAGTCCATCCCTGCGCAGGCTGTTCGGGTCTTTCTTT
TRBD2 TRBJ2-5 few TRBV25-1 CASSAPGLAGRETQYF TGTGCCAGCAGTGCGCCGGGACTAGCGGGAAGAGAGACCCAGTACTTC
. TRBJ2-7 few TRBV7-8 CASSLEQEEYEQYF TGTGCCAGCAGCTTAGAACAGGAGGAATACGAGCAGTACTTC
TRBD1 TRBJ2-1 . TRBV12-3/TRBV12-4 CASSWAQGSGSYNEQFF TGTGCCAGCAGTTGGGCACAGGGGTCAGGGTCCTACAATGAGCAGTTCTTC
. TRBJ2-5 many TRBV6-1 CASSRDQFSRGETQYF TGTGCCAGCAGTCGGGACCAATTTTCCCGCGGGGAGACCCAGTACTTC
TRBD1 TRBJ2-7 . TRBV20-1 CSAPRGPYEQYF TGCAGTGCTCCCAGGGGGCCCTACGAGCAGTACTTC
. TRBJ1-4 few TRBV4-1 CASSQAASTNEKLFF TGCGCCAGCAGCCAGGCTGCTTCAACTAATGAAAAACTGTTTTTT
. TRBJ1-1 many TRBV7-9 CASSSLPGGRMNTEAFF TGTGCCAGCAGCTCTCTCCCGGGAGGGAGAATGAACACTGAAGCTTTCTTT
TRBD1 TRBJ1-2 . TRBV20-1 CSAPQQGEEDYGYTF TGCAGTGCTCCGCAACAGGGGGAGGAGGACTATGGCTACACCTTC
. TRBJ2-5 many TRBV29-1 CSVVGGDSQETQYF TGCAGCGTCGTAGGAGGAGACTCTCAAGAGACCCAGTACTTC
. TRBJ1-2 many TRBV6-1 CASSHSTATYGYTF TGTGCCAGCAGCCACTCAACGGCAACTTATGGCTACACCTTC
TRBD1 TRBJ1-2 few TRBV6-5 CASSYFGTGRGYTF TGTGCCAGCAGTTACTTCGGGACAGGGCGTGGCTACACCTTC
. TRBJ1-1 . TRBV28 CASTMGGSRTEAFF TGTGCCAGCACCATGGGAGGGTCGAGGACTGAAGCTTTCTTT
TRBD1 TRBJ1-2 many TRBV6-1 CASRPTGGHGYTF TGTGCCAGCAGACCGACAGGGGGTCATGGCTACACCTTC
. TRBJ1-4 many TRBV12-3/TRBV12-4 CASSFGERGGLFF TGTGCCAGCAGTTTCGGGGAGAGGGGCGGACTGTTTTTT
TRBD1 TRBJ2-5 . TRBV7-9 CASSRDRLQETQYF TGTGCCAGCAGCCGGGACAGACTACAAGAGACCCAGTACTTC
TRBD2 TRBJ2-7 few TRBV7-9 CASAPLASGNYEQYF TGTGCCAGCGCACCTTTGGCTAGCGGGAACTACGAGCAGTACTTC
. TRBJ1-6 few TRBV7-3 CASSPGQSGLPLHF TGTGCCAGCAGCCCAGGACAGTCAGGGCTACCCCTCCACTTT
TRBD1 TRBJ1-1 . TRBV6-5 CASSSGQGKGTEAFF TGTGCCAGCAGTTCCGGACAGGGCAAAGGCACTGAAGCTTTCTTT
. TRBJ2-2 many TRBV28 CASRLGGTGELFF TGTGCCAGCAGACTAGGGGGGACCGGGGAGCTGTTTTTT
TRBD2 TRBJ2-1 . TRBV28 CASSFPAGGDEQFF TGTGCCAGCAGTTTCCCAGCGGGGGGCGATGAGCAGTTCTTC
. TRBJ1-2 many TRBV28 CASYSGNGYTF TGTGCCAGTTATTCAGGGAATGGCTACACCTTC
. TRBJ1-2 many TRBV5-1 CASSLAFDLNYGYTF TGCGCCAGCAGCTTGGCCTTTGACTTAAACTATGGCTACACCTTC
. TRBJ2-5 . TRBV9 CASSVGGEVQETQYF TGTGCCAGCAGCGTTGGAGGAGAGGTCCAAGAGACCCAGTACTTC
. TRBJ2-1 . TRBV5-1 CASSLVPGAYNEQFF TGCGCCAGCAGCTTGGTTCCAGGCGCTTACAATGAGCAGTTCTTC
. TRBJ1-6 many TRBV11-2 CASSPTRTGINSPLHF TGTGCCAGCAGCCCGACACGAACGGGTATTAATTCACCCCTCCACTTT